The rows below give T cell receptor beta chains drawn from one sample of a study of radiotherapy plus CTLA-4 blockade in lung cancer. Some clones are missing from TCRdb's copy, which holds only in-frame ones; the method was immunoSEQ multiplex PCR. The sample lists roughly 93,000 clones, approximately 78% seen once, with approximately 3.7% in the top ten. Sequenced here: peripheral blood, sampled from a patient treated with radiotherapy plus ipilimumab. These receptors were taken from a human donor with non-small cell lung cancer who had a partial response to radiotherapy plus ipilimumab. Both conserved end residues are part of each CDR3. D genes are given only for firm matches. Expanded clones are given a class, and other clones once, few, many or no size at all.

>TRBV14|13|TRBJ2-5|.|.
CASSHQTGETQYF
TGTGCCAGCAGTCACCAGACAGGAGAGACCCAGTACTTC
>TRBV4-2|15|TRBJ2-7|TRBD2|.
CASSPALAEDYEQYF
TGTGCCAGCAGCCCGGCACTAGCGGAGGACTACGAGCAGTACTTC
>TRBV2|13|TRBJ2-7|.|.
CASSEQDTYEQYF
TGTGCCAGCAGTGAACAGGACACATACGAGCAGTACTTC
>TRBV7-3|16|TRBJ2-3|.|few
CASSLGGRGPTDTQYF
TGTGCCAGCAGCTTAGGCGGAAGGGGCCCCACAGATACGCAGTATTTT
>TRBV29-1|15|TRBJ2-6|.|.
CSIQGDASGANVLTF
TGCAGCATTCAGGGCGACGCGTCTGGGGCCAACGTCCTGACTTTC
>TRBV6-5|13|TRBJ2-5|TRBD2|.
CASMPGLAHTQYF
TGTGCCAGCATGCCGGGACTAGCGCACACCCAGTACTTC
>TRBV5-1|16|TRBJ2-1|TRBD2|.
CASSWGTSGRLDEQFF
TGCGCCAGCAGCTGGGGGACTAGCGGGAGGTTGGATGAGCAGTTCTTC
>TRBV27|13|TRBJ1-2|TRBD1|.
CASSLGQGYGYTF
TGTGCCAGCAGTTTAGGACAGGGCTATGGCTACACCTTC
>TRBV7-9|14|TRBJ1-2|.|.
CASSQTGSNYGYTF
TGTGCCAGCAGCCAAACAGGGTCGAACTATGGCTACACCTTC
>TRBV7-8|14|TRBJ1-4|.|once
CASSLGAGQEKLFF
TGTGCCAGCAGCTTAGGTGCAGGGCAGGAAAAACTGTTTTTT
>TRBV5-1|14|TRBJ1-2|.|.
CASNEPGGGYGYTF
TGCGCCAGCAACGAACCGGGGGGCGGCTATGGCTACACCTTC
>TRBV5-4|14|TRBJ1-4|.|.
CASSFDSADEKLFF
TGTGCCAGCAGCTTTGACAGTGCCGATGAAAAACTGTTTTTT
>TRBV30|12|TRBJ1-4|TRBD1|.
CAWEGAGEKLFF
TGTGCCTGGGAGGGGGCTGGTGAAAAACTGTTTTTT
>TRBV7-3|15|TRBJ1-4|TRBD1|.
CASSLGQGSNEKLFF
TGTGCCAGCAGCCTCGGACAGGGTTCAAATGAAAAACTGTTTTTT
>TRBV7-8|15|TRBJ1-4|.|.
CASSLAGGVDEKLFF
TGTGCCAGCAGCTTAGCGGGAGGTGTGGATGAAAAACTGTTTTTT
>TRBV5-4|14|TRBJ1-1|.|.
CASSLGAGNTEAFF
TGTGCCAGCAGCCTAGGGGCAGGGAACACTGAAGCTTTCTTT
>TRBV5-4|17|TRBJ1-1|.|.
CASSLNLWGYMNTEAFF
TGTGCCAGCAGCTTGAACTTGTGGGGCTACATGAACACTGAAGCTTTCTTT
>TRBV9|12|TRBJ2-2|.|.
CASSGGGRELFF
TGTGCCAGCAGCGGAGGGGGAAGGGAGCTGTTTTTT
>TRBV15|15|TRBJ2-7|TRBD1|.
CATSRETGATYEQYF
TGTGCCACCAGCAGGGAGACAGGGGCGACCTACGAGCAGTACTTC
>TRBV6-6|15|TRBJ1-1|.|.
CASSYSPGENTEAFF
TGTGCCAGCAGTTACTCCCCGGGAGAGAACACTGAAGCTTTCTTT
>TRBV5-4|14|TRBJ1-2|.|few
CASSLALEAAGYTF
TGTGCCAGCAGCTTGGCCCTAGAGGCTGCCGGCTACACCTTC
>TRBV7-3|16|TRBJ2-2|.|.
CASSLTAPDVTGELFF
TGTGCCAGCAGCTTAACGGCACCCGATGTCACCGGGGAGCTGTTTTTT
>TRBV5-1|16|TRBJ1-5|TRBD1|.
CASSLGTGGAEQPQHF
TGCGCCAGCAGCTTAGGAACAGGGGGCGCGGAGCAGCCCCAGCATTTT
>TRBV5-1|16|TRBJ2-2|TRBD2|.
CASSSQSGSGTGEPFF
TGCGCCAGCAGCTCCCAAAGCGGGAGTGGCACCGGGGAGCCGTTTTTT
>TRBV5-1|15|TRBJ2-2|TRBD2|once
CASSSARGDTGELFF
TGCGCCAGCAGCTCCGCCCGGGGGGACACCGGGGAGCTGTTTTTT
>TRBV28|16|TRBJ2-1|.|few
CASSPLGAEGFNEQFF
TGTGCCAGCAGTCCCCTCGGGGCGGAGGGCTTCAATGAGCAGTTCTTC
>TRBV5-1|14|TRBJ2-5|TRBD1|.
CASSQGQGPETQYF
TGCGCCAGCAGCCAGGGACAGGGACCGGAGACCCAGTACTTC
>TRBV19|15|TRBJ2-1|.|.
CASSTGTQRRNEQFF
TGTGCCAGTAGCACCGGGACTCAGCGTCGCAATGAGCAGTTCTTC
>TRBV12-5|15|TRBJ2-7|.|.
CASGLGRRRSYEQYF
TGTGCTAGTGGTTTGGGCCGGAGGCGCTCCTACGAGCAGTACTTC
>TRBV4-1|14|TRBJ2-5|TRBD2|.
CASSQREGQETQYF
TGCGCCAGCAGCCAGCGGGAGGGCCAAGAGACCCAGTACTTC
>TRBV5-1|15|TRBJ1-2|TRBD1|.
CASSSTTGPLYGYTF
TGCGCCAGCAGCTCGACGACAGGGCCCCTCTATGGCTACACCTTC
>TRBV2|14|TRBJ2-7|TRBD2|.
CASQRTSGSYEQYF
TGTGCCAGTCAACGGACTAGCGGGAGTTACGAGCAGTACTTC
>TRBV6-1|14|TRBJ2-1|TRBD2|few
CASRTSGNHNEQFF
TGTGCCAGCCGGACTAGCGGGAATCACAATGAGCAGTTCTTC
>TRBV11-2|15|TRBJ2-1|TRBD2|.
CASGSLAGQYNEQFF
TGTGCCAGCGGGTCCCTAGCGGGGCAGTACAATGAGCAGTTCTTC
>TRBV6-5|13|TRBJ2-7|.|.
CASNTIQGNEQYF
TGTGCCAGCAACACCATCCAGGGGAACGAGCAGTACTTC
>TRBV6-6|13|TRBJ1-2|.|.
CASSNRDIGGYTF
TGTGCCAGCAGTAACCGGGACATCGGAGGCTACACCTTC
>TRBV6-1|16|TRBJ2-3|TRBD2|.
CASSEVLAGNTDTQYF
TGTGCCAGCAGTGAAGTTCTAGCGGGAAACACAGATACGCAGTATTTT
>TRBV7-8|15|TRBJ2-2|TRBD2|.
CASSRALAGTGELFF
TGTGCCAGCAGCCGTGCGTTAGCGGGAACCGGGGAGCTGTTTTTT
>TRBV7-8|16|TRBJ2-2|TRBD2|.
CASSFESGGNTGELFF
TGTGCCAGCAGCTTCGAGAGCGGGGGGAACACCGGGGAGCTGTTTTTT
>TRBV27|16|TRBJ2-5|TRBD2|.
CASSPPASGSLETQYF
TGTGCCAGCAGTCCCCCCGCTAGCGGGAGTTTAGAGACCCAGTACTTC
>TRBV10-2|13|TRBJ2-5|TRBD2|once
CASSGGTRETQYF
TGCGCCAGCAGTGGAGGGACTAGGGAGACCCAGTACTTC
>TRBV10-1|13|TRBJ2-1|.|few
CASSDGRSDEQFF
TGCGCCAGCAGTGACGGGAGATCGGATGAGCAGTTCTTC
>TRBV6-1|15|TRBJ2-1|TRBD2|.
CASSGRTSGIDEQFF
TGTGCCAGCAGTGGGAGGACTAGCGGGATCGATGAGCAGTTCTTC